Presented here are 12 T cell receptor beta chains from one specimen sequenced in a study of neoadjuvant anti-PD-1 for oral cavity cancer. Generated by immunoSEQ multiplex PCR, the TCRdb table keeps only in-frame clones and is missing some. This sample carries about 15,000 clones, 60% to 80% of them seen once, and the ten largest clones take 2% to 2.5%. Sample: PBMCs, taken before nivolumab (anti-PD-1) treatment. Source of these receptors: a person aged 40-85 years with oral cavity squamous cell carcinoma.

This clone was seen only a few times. Written as DNA, the CDR3 is TGTGCCAGCAGCTTGGCCCAAACCTACAATGAGCAGTTCTTC. It encodes CASSLAQTYNEQFF. V is TRBV5-4 and J is TRBJ2-1, with D hard to call. In germline, CDR1 is SGHNT, CDR2 YYREEE (reference sequence). V lost 0 bases to trimming and J lost 2 bases, with 6 bases between them. The CDR3 loop spans 14 amino acids.

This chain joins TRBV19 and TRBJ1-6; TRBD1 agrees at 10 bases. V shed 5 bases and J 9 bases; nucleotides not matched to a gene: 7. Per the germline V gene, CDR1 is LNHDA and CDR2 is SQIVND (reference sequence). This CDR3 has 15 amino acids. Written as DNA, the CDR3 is TGTGCCAGTAGTGGCCGGGACAGGGGTGGTTCACCCCTCCACTTT. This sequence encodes CASSGRDRGGSPLHF.

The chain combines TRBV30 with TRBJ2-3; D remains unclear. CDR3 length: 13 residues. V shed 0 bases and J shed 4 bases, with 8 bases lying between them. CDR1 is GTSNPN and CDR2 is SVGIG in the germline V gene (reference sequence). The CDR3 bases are TGTGCCTGGAGTGTTTGGAGTGCAGATACGCAGTATTTT. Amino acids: CAWSVWSADTQYF.

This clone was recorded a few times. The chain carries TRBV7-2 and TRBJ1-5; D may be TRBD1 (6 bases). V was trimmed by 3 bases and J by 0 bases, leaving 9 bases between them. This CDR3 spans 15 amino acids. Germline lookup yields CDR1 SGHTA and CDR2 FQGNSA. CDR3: CASSFGQISNQPQHF. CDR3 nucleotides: TGTGCCAGCAGCTTCGGACAGATTAGCAATCAGCCCCAGCATTTT.

Here the CDR3 reads CASSFFTEGNTGELFF. CDR3 DNA: TGTGCCAGCAGTTTTTTCACGGAGGGAAACACCGGGGAGCTGTTTTTT. The rearrangement joins TRBV6-5 to TRBJ2-2; TRBD2 might be the D (6 bases). Germline loops: CDR1 MNHEY, CDR2 SVGAGI. CDR3 length: 16 amino acids. V gave up 4 bases and J gave up 2 bases, with 14 bases separating them.

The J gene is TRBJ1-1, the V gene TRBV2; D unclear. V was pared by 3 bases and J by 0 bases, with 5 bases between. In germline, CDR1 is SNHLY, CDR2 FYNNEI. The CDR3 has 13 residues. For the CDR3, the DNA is TGTGCCAGCAGTGATACAGTGAACACTGAAGCTTTCTTT. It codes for CASSDTVNTEAFF.

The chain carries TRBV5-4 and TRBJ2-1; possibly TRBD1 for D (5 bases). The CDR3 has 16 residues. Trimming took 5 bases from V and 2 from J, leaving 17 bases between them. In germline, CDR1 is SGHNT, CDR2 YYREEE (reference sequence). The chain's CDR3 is CASSSRRGGAYNEQFF. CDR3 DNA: TGTGCCAGCAGTTCCCGAAGGGGCGGAGCCTACAATGAGCAGTTCTTC.

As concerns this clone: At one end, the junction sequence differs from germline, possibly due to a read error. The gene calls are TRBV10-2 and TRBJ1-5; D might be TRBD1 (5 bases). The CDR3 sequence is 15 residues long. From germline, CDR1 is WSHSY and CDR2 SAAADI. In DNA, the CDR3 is TGCGCCAGCACTGAGGACATCGGTCCCAGCCAGCCCCAGCATTTT. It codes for CASTEDIGPSQPQHF.

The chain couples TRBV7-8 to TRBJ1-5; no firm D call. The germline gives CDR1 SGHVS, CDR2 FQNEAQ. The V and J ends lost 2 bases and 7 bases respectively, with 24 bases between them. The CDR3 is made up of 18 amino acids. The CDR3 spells CASSLRSAMAAQGQPQHF. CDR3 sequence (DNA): TGTGCCAGCAGCTTACGGAGTGCAATGGCAGCTCAAGGGCAGCCCCAGCATTTT.

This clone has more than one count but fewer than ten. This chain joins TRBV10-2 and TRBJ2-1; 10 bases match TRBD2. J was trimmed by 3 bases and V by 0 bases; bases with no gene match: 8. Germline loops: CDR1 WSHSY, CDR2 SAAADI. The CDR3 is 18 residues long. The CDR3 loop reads CASSESGLAGVNYNEQFF. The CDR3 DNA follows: TGCGCCAGCAGTGAGTCCGGGCTAGCGGGGGTTAACTACAATGAGCAGTTCTTC.

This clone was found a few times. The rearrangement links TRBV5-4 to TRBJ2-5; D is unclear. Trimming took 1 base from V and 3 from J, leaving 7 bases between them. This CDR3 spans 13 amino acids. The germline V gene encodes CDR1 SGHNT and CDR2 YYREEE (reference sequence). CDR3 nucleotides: TGTGCCAGCAGCTTGAAGGCGAAAGAGACCCAGTACTTC. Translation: CASSLKAKETQYF.

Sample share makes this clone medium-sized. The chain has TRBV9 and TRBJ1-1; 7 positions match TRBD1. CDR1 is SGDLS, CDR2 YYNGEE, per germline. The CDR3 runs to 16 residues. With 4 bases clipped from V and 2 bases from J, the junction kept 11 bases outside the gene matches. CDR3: CASSPSTGKENTEAFF. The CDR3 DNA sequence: TGTGCCAGCAGCCCTTCGACAGGGAAGGAAAACACTGAAGCTTTCTTT.